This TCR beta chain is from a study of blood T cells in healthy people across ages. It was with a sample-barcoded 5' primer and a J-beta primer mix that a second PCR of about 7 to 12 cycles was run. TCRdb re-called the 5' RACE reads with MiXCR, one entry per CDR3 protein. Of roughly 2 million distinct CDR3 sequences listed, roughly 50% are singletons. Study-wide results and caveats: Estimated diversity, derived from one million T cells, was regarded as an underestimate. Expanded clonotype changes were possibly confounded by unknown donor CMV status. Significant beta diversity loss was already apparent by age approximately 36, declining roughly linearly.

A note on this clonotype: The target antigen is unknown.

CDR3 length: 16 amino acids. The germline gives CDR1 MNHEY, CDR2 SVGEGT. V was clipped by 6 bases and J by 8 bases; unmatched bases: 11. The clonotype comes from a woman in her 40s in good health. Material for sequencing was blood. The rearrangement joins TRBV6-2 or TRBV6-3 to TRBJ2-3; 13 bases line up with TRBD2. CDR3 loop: CASRGTGTSGKSTQYF. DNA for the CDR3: TGTGCCAGCAGGGGGACCGGGACTAGCGGGAAAAGTACGCAGTATTTT.